This TCR beta chain was captured by sequencing in a study of T cell repertoires in cytomegalovirus infection. Overall study: An indication of both CMV infection and matching HLA type came from public TCR beta signatures. Study-level points and caveats: Carriage of CMV together with the relevant HLA was identifiable through cumulative public TCR beta family frequency. CMV-specific TCR beta clonotypes restricted by HLA-C were the ones dominating the ex vivo response.

The CDR3 loop spans 12 amino acids. J lost 12 bases, V lost 3 bases, and 4 bases had no gene match. CDR1 LNHDA and CDR2 SQIVND come from the germline V gene (reference sequence). TCRdb ran MiXCR on the reads and lists one entry per CDR3 protein. The sample holds some 280,000 distinct CDR3 sequences; approximately 15% are singletons and the top ten take around 8.1%. Worth noting for this clonotype: Its antigen remains unidentified.

The source is a human donor in good health (CMV status not recorded). Some clones in this sample may be carry-over from other donors' samples. The rearrangement uses TRBV19 and TRBJ2-1, with 8 bases that match TRBD2. The sample comprised PBMCs. The CDR3 region has the DNA TGTGCCAGTAGTATTTTAGCGGGACCGCAGTTCTTC. Amino acid sequence: CASSILAGPQFF.